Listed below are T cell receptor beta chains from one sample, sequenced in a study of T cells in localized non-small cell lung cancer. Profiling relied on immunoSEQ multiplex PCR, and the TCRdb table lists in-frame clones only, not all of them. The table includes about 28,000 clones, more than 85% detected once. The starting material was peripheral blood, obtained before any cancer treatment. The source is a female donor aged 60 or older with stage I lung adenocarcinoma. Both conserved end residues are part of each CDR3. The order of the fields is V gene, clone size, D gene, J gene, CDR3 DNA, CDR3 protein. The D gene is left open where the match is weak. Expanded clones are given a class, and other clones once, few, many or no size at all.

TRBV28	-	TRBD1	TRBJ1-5	TGTGCCAGCAGTGAAGGACAGGCATATCAGCCCCAGCATTTT	CASSEGQAYQPQHF
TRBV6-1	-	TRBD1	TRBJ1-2	TGTGCCAGCAGTGCAGGGGGGACAGGGGGATTGGGCTATGGCTACACCTTC	CASSAGGTGGLGYGYTF
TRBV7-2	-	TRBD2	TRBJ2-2	TGTGCCAGCAGTCGTAGCGGGAGTGGGGAGCTGTTTTTT	CASSRSGSGELFF
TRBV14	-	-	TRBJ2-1	TGTGCCAGCAGCCACCGAGCGCGGGCTGAGCAGTTCTTC	CASSHRARAEQFF
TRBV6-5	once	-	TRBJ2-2	TGTGCCAGCAGTTCCGGGACTCCCAACACCGGGGAGCTGTTTTTT	CASSSGTPNTGELFF
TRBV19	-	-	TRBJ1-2	TGTGCCAGTAGTATAGCCTCAGGGTATAACTATGGCTACACCTTC	CASSIASGYNYGYTF
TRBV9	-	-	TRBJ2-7	TGTGCCAGCAGCGTATCCCTGAGCTCCTACGAGCAGTACTTC	CASSVSLSSYEQYF
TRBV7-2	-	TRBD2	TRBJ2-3	TGTGCCAGCAGCTTCTGGGTAGCGGGGGGCACAGATACGCAGTATTTT	CASSFWVAGGTDTQYF
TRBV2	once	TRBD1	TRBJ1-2	TGTGCCAGCACTCTAAGGGCAGGGGGTACGGGTGGCTACACCTTC	CASTLRAGGTGGYTF
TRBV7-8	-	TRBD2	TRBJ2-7	TGTGCCAGCAGCTTGCGGGAGGGCGGCTCCTACGAGCAGTACTTC	CASSLREGGSYEQYF
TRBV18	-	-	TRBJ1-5	TGTGCCAGCTCACCAGGGGGGGATCAGCCCCAGCATTTT	CASSPGGDQPQHF
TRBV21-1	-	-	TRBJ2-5	TGTGCCAGCAGCAAAAAGGGGGGCAGGGGCGAAGAGACCCAGTACTTC	CASSKKGGRGEETQYF
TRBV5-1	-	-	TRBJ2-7	TGCGCCAGCAGCTTGAGGCCGGGAGCTTCGGTCTACGAGCAGTACTTC	CASSLRPGASVYEQYF
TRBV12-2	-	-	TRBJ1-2	TGTGCAAGTCGCTTAGTACGGGGGTGGGGTAACTATGGCTACACCTTC	CASRLVRGWGNYGYTF
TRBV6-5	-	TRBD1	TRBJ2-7	TGTGCCAGCAGCGCACGCGGACAGGCACTTTTCGAGCAGTACTTC	CASSARGQALFEQYF
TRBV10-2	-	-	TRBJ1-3	TGCGCCACCAGAGGTGAAGGGCCTAAAATCTCTGGAAACACCATATATTTT	CATRGEGPKISGNTIYF
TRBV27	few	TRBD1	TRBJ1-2	TGTGCCAGCAGTACAGGGGGCGTTGGCTACACCTTC	CASSTGGVGYTF
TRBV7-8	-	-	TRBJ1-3	TGTGCCAGCAGCTTTTTCGTCTCAACCGGGGGGGCTTCTGGAAACACCATATATTTT	CASSFFVSTGGASGNTIYF
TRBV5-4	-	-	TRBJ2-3	TGTGCCAGCAGCTTAGGACGCTCTAGCACAGATACGCAGTATTTT	CASSLGRSSTDTQYF
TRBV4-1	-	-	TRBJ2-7	TGCGCCAGCAGCCAGGGGGACATGACCTTCGAGCAGTACTTC	CASSQGDMTFEQYF
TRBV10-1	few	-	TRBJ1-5	TGCGCCAGCAGTGAGTCTCATCAGCCCCAGCATTTT	CASSESHQPQHF
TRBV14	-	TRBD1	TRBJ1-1	TGTGCCAGCAGCCGCAGACAGGGGACTATGGTTTGGGGCACTGAAGCTTTCTTT	CASSRRQGTMVWGTEAFF
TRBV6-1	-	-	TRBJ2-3	TGTGCCAGCAGCGTTCCGGGGGCCGACCCGAAGGGGGAGTATTTT	CASSVPGADPKGEYF
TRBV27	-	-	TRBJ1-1	TGTGCCAGCAGTTCTTTGGGGACCTACACTGAAGCTTTCTTT	CASSSLGTYTEAFF
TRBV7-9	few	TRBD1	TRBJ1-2	TGTGCCAGCAGTTCGACAGGGAAATATGGCTACACCTTC	CASSSTGKYGYTF